The 14 T cell receptor beta chains below were found in one sample sequenced in a study of tumor and adjacent non-tumor tissue in lung cancer. The library came from three nested PCR rounds adapted from ARM-PCR protocols. TCRdb re-called the multiplex PCR reads with MiXCR, one entry per CDR3 protein. The table lists 75,000 to 80,000 distinct CDR3 sequences, 76% of them singletons, with roughly 37% in the top ten. RNA was extracted from bulk tissue without any cell sorting. More than 3 cm separated this lung sample from the edge of the tumor. The specimen sequenced was distant non-tumor lung tissue. These receptors originate from a man in his sixties or seventies with non-small cell lung cancer.

This clonotype was found a few times. One end of the junction is discordant with germline, which a read error may explain. The chain combines TRBV6-5 with TRBJ1-6; 8 nucleotides align to TRBD1. Germline V lookup: CDR1 MNHEY, CDR2 SVGAGI. CDR3 size: 17 residues. The CDR3 sequence: CVSSYSSWTGSNSPLHF. The CDR3 DNA follows: TGTGTCAGCAGTTACTCGAGTTGGACAGGGAGTAATTCACCCCTCCACTTT.

The chain couples TRBV19 to TRBJ2-2, with D possibly being TRBD1 (6 bases). V lost 8 bases and J lost 7, with 17 bases in between. CDR3 length equals 14 residues. CDR1 is LNHDA and CDR2 is SQIVND in the germline V gene (reference sequence). CDR3 loop: CASQKATGLGELFF. The CDR3 coding sequence is TGTGCCAGTCAGAAAGCCACAGGGCTCGGGGAGCTGTTTTTT.

To note about this clonotype: The junction and the germline gene differ at one end; a read error may be behind it. The gene calls are TRBV10-2 and TRBJ2-7; 9 nucleotides match TRBD1. The CDR3 is made up of 14 amino acids. Germline CDR1 and CDR2: WSHSY and SAAADI. The chain's CDR3 is CASLSGTGHDEQYF. In nucleotides, the CDR3 is TGTGCCAGTTTATCCGGGACAGGGCATGACGAGCAGTACTTC.

As regards this clonotype: An end of the junction does not agree with germline; a read error may underlie this. The chain uses TRBV11-2 and TRBJ2-3; 7 nucleotides line up with TRBD1. Germline V gene sequence: CDR1 SGHAT, CDR2 FQNNGV. The CDR3 runs to 14 residues. The CDR3 sequence: CDSSSQGFSATQYF. Written as DNA, the CDR3 is TGTGACAGCAGCTCACAGGGGTTCTCAGCTACGCAATATTTT.

In its sample, this clonotype was seen a few times. This sequence may be a read error, since a much larger clone differs from it by one base. The chain is built from TRBV6-1 and TRBJ1-5; no reliable D call. This CDR3 spans 13 amino acids. CDR1 is MNHNS and CDR2 is SASEGT in the germline V gene. The CDR3 nucleotides read TGTGCCAGCAGTCCAGAAGGTAGTCAGTCCCAGCATTTT. It codes for CASSPEGSQSQHF.

A remark on this clonotype: Germline is not matched at one junction end, which may reflect a read error. V gene TRBV11-3 combines with J gene TRBJ1-2, with a possible D match to TRBD1 (5 bases). The CDR3 contains 14 residues. Germline V CDR1 and CDR2: SGHNT, YENEEA. The CDR3 sequence is CASSFPTEAGGFTF. CDR3 sequence (DNA): TGTGCCAGCAGCTTCCCGACAGAGGCGGGAGGCTTCACCTTC.

Note on this clonotype: One end of the junction does not line up with germline, which may come from a read error. The chain links TRBV6-1 to TRBJ1-5; D gene ambiguous. The CDR3 consists of 13 residues. Germline V gives CDR1 MNHNS, CDR2 SASEGT. CDR3 sequence reads: CASKGYSNQPLHF. The CDR3 bases are TGTGCCAGCAAGGGTTATAGCAATCAGCCCCTGCATTTT.

A word on this clonotype: The junction departs from the called germline gene at one end, perhaps through a read error. The V call is TRBV11-3, the J call TRBJ1-1; TRBD1 is a possible D gene (6 bases). From germline, CDR1 is SGHNT and CDR2 YENEEA. This CDR3 region has 13 residues. As DNA, the CDR3 is TGTACCAGCAGCTTACAGGGTGGGAGTGAATCTTTCTTT. As protein: CTSSLQGGSESFF.

To note about this clonotype: One junction end disagrees with the germline gene, perhaps due to a read error. The CDR3, as DNA: TGCGCCAGCAGCTCGGCAGCGGGCAAGCAAGAGACACAGTACTTC. Protein sequence: CASSSAAGKQETQYF. The V and J genes are TRBV5-1 and TRBJ2-5; weak D call: TRBD2 (6 bases). The CDR3 is made up of 15 amino acids. CDR1 is SGHRS and CDR2 is YFSETQ in the germline V gene.

On this clonotype itself: A much larger clone sits a single nucleotide away, making a read error possible. The J gene is TRBJ2-1, the V gene TRBV5-4; TRBD1 is a possible D gene (7 bases). Germline assignment: CDR1 SGHNT and CDR2 YYREEE (reference sequence). Trimming took 3 bases from V and 9 from J, leaving 22 bases between them. This CDR3 contains 16 residues. The CDR3 sequence: CASSWMGGNNRGEQFF. The CDR3 nucleotides read TGTGCCAGCAGCTGGATGGGGGGCAACAACAGGGGTGAGCAGTTCTTC.

In the case of this clonotype: No conserved phenylalanine or tryptophan ends this CDR3, so it is likely a read error. The chain joins TRBV11-1 to TRBJ1-2; D gene ambiguous. The germline V gene has CDR1 SGHAT and CDR2 FQDESV (reference sequence). CDR3 length: 12 amino acids. Here the CDR3 DNA reads TGTGACAGCAGTTTATACAGATATGGCTACACCTTA. Encoded protein: CDSSLYRYGYTL.

The chain has TRBV6-1 and TRBJ2-7; D possibly corresponds to TRBD1 (6 bases). Germline V gene data show CDR1 as MNHNS and CDR2 as SASEGT. The CDR3 loop spans 13 amino acids. The CDR3 DNA follows: TGTACCAACATAGAGACAGGTCTGTACGAGCAGTACTTC. It encodes CTNIETGLYEQYF.

Worth noting for this clonotype: A much larger clone is a single base away; this may be a read error. The chain recombines TRBV30 with TRBJ1-6; 7 bases align to TRBD1. This CDR3 has 15 residues. In germline, CDR1 is GTSNPN, CDR2 SVGIG (reference sequence). CDR3 sequence: CAWSSRTGDNSPLLF. DNA for the CDR3: TGTGCCTGGAGTTCCCGGACAGGAGATAATTCACCCCTCCTCTTT. Looking up the rest from reference TRBV30 and TRBJ1-6 gives the full variable domain: SQTIHQWPATLVQPVGSPLSLECTVEGTSNPNLYWYRQAAGRGLQLLFYSVGIGQISSEVPQNLSASRPQDRQFILSSKKLLLSDSGFYLCAWSSRTGDNSPLLFGNGTRLTVT.

Worth noting for this clonotype: Since no conserved phenylalanine or tryptophan closes the CDR3, a read error is the likely cause. V usage is TRBV6-6 and J usage is TRBJ1-1; unclear D gene. Germline CDR1 and CDR2: MNHNY and SVGAGI (reference sequence). This CDR3 contains 16 residues. The germline V and J ends were trimmed by 0 bases and 3 bases, with 14 bases remaining between them. The CDR3: CASSYSPGEGDTEAFS. The CDR3 region has the DNA TGTGCCAGCAGTTACTCACCGGGAGAGGGAGACACTGAAGCTTTCTCT.